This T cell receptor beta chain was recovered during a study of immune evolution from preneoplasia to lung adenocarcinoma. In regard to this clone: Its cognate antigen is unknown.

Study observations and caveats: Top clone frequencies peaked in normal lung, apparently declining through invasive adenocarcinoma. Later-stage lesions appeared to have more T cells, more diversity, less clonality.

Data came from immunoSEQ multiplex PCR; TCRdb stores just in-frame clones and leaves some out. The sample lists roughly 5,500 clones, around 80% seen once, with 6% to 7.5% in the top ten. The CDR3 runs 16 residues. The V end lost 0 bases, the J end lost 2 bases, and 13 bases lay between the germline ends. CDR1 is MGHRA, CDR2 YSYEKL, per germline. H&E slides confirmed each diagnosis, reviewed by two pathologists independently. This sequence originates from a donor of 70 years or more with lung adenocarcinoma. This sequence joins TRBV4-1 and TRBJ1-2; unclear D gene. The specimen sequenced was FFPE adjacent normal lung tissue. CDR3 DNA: TGCGCCAGCAGCCAAGATCTCCCACACAGAAACTATGGCTACACCTTC. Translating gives CASSQDLPHRNYGYTF.